This T cell receptor (beta chain) was retrieved from a study of CD8 T cells in Susac syndrome. cDNA came from about 0.5 to 1 ug RNA primed by random hexamers. TCRdb analysed the immunoSEQ multiplex PCR reads with MiXCR anew, one entry per CDR3 protein. The table records some 180,000 distinct CDR3 sequences, about 95% of them present only once. Trimming took off 1 base at V and 7 bases at J, with 10 bases between the two ends. The CDR3 consists of 12 residues. The germline V gene has CDR1 DFQATT and CDR2 SNEGSKA (reference sequence). Sequenced material: CD4+ T cells from PBMCs. V and J are TRBV20-1 and TRBJ1-2; D is unresolved. This TCR was sampled from a human donor in good health. This CDR3 is CSARVGAAGYTF. The CDR3 nucleotides are TGCAGTGCTAGAGTGGGTGCAGCTGGCTACACCTTC.